This is a list of T cell receptor beta chains from one sample in a study of metastatic and nonmetastatic thyroid tumors. TCRdb re-analyzed the PCR reads using MiXCR. The sample includes about 24,000 clones, approximately 20% of them seen just once. The sample comprised blood. All receptors derive from a male donor with papillary thyroid cancer or a benign thyroid nodule (not recorded which). Some clones in this sample may be carry-over from other donors' samples. Each CDR3 is given with its conserved first and last residue. D genes are given only for firm matches. Clone size is stated in some rows and not others, as once, few, many or a class when expanded.

size,length,J,V,D,CDR3,DNA
medium-sized,13,TRBJ2-3,TRBV19,NA,CASRIQGVGTQYF,TGTGCCAGTAGGATACAAGGTGTGGGTACGCAGTATTTT
once,13,TRBJ2-1,TRBV9,NA,CASSVASYNEQFF,TGTGCCAGCAGCGTAGCTTCCTACAATGAGCAGTTCTTC
NA,20,TRBJ2-7,TRBV28,TRBD2,CASSLLLAGLAGGQSYEQYF,TGTGCCAGCAGTTTACTTCTAGCGGGACTAGCGGGGGGCCAATCCTACGAGCAGTACTTC
NA,12,TRBJ1-3,TRBV5-1,TRBD1,CASSLSGGDIYF,TGCGCCAGCAGCTTGTCAGGGGGAGACATATATTTT
many,13,TRBJ1-2,TRBV30,TRBD1,CAWRPGDSHGYTF,TGTGCCTGGAGACCAGGGGACAGTCATGGCTACACCTTC
many,15,TRBJ2-1,TRBV12-3/TRBV12-4,NA,CASSEQGGSYNEQFF,TGTGCCAGCAGTGAACAGGGAGGGTCCTACAATGAGCAGTTCTTC
medium-sized,16,TRBJ2-1,TRBV28,TRBD1,CASSVPGTGAYNEQFF,TGTGCCAGCAGTGTCCCCGGGACAGGGGCCTACAATGAGCAGTTCTTC
many,15,TRBJ1-1,TRBV5-1,NA,CASSLAGPGNTEAFF,TGCGCCAGCAGCTTGGCCGGTCCCGGGAACACTGAAGCTTTCTTT
NA,14,TRBJ2-5,TRBV28,TRBD2,CASSLHSGRETQYF,TGTGCCAGCAGTTTACATAGCGGGAGGGAGACCCAGTACTTC
many,15,TRBJ1-6,TRBV5-1,TRBD1,CASSLGDRVSSPLHF,TGCGCCAGCAGTTTGGGTGACAGGGTGTCTTCACCCCTCCACTTT
few,14,TRBJ1-3,TRBV6-2/TRBV6-3,NA,CASSVLGSGNTIYF,TGTGCCAGCAGTGTTTTGGGCTCTGGAAACACCATATATTTT
NA,15,TRBJ2-7,TRBV4-2,TRBD2,CASSQATSGLYEQYF,TGTGCCAGCAGCCAAGCGACTAGCGGCCTCTACGAGCAGTACTTC
many,15,TRBJ2-7,TRBV6-1,TRBD2,CASSSDSGIGVEQYF,TGTGCCAGCAGCTCCGATAGCGGGATCGGGGTCGAGCAGTACTTC
many,17,TRBJ2-1,TRBV2,NA,CASSRGQEYLSYNEQFF,TGTGCCAGCAGCAGGGGACAAGAGTACCTCTCCTACAATGAGCAGTTCTTC
many,15,TRBJ2-1,TRBV6-1,NA,CASSSTNDRYNEQFF,TGTGCCAGCAGTTCAACCAACGACAGGTACAATGAGCAGTTCTTC
medium-sized,15,TRBJ1-5,TRBV28,TRBD1,CASSRITGDNQPQHF,TGTGCCAGCAGTCGTATAACAGGGGACAATCAGCCCCAGCATTTT
NA,12,TRBJ2-2,TRBV12-3/TRBV12-4,NA,CASSLIYGELFF,TGTGCCAGCAGTTTAATCTACGGGGAGCTGTTTTTT
many,17,TRBJ2-2,TRBV9,TRBD2,CASSVGKREGDTGELFF,TGTGCCAGCAGCGTAGGCAAGCGGGAGGGCGACACCGGGGAGCTGTTTTTT
many,13,TRBJ2-7,TRBV19,NA,CASSFTGYNEQYF,TGTGCCAGCAGTTTCACGGGATACAACGAGCAGTACTTC
many,14,TRBJ1-4,TRBV30,NA,CAWMAQDNREKLFF,TGTGCCTGGATGGCACAGGATAATCGAGAAAAACTGTTTTTT
NA,13,TRBJ1-1,TRBV19,TRBD1,CVSSIGQVGKALF,TGTGTCAGTAGTATAGGACAGGTCGGAAAAGCTCTCTTT
NA,17,TRBJ2-1,TRBV3-1,NA,CASIQDVLRRTHNEQFF,TGTGCCAGCATCCAAGATGTTCTGAGACGGACCCACAATGAGCAGTTCTTC
many,19,TRBJ2-1,TRBV7-3,TRBD2,CASSLKSGRDISSYNEQFF,TGTGCCAGCAGCCTTAAGAGCGGGAGGGATATTAGCTCCTACAATGAGCAGTTCTTC
many,13,TRBJ2-7,TRBV4-1,NA,CASSPTSSYEQYF,TGCGCCAGCAGCCCCACTAGCTCCTACGAGCAGTACTTC
many,17,TRBJ2-5,TRBV6-1,NA,CASSEGDSLIRQETQYF,TGTGCCAGCAGTGAAGGCGACAGCCTTATTCGACAAGAGACCCAGTACTTC
many,16,TRBJ1-2,TRBV5-5,NA,CASSPGQIKFGLGYTF,TGTGCCAGCAGCCCTGGACAGATCAAATTTGGGCTTGGCTACACCTTC
few,13,TRBJ1-6,TRBV27,NA,CASSLMWNSPLHF,TGTGCCAGCAGTTTAATGTGGAATTCACCCCTCCACTTT
NA,12,TRBJ2-7,TRBV11-2,TRBD2,CASKGRDYEQYF,TGTGCCAGCAAAGGGAGGGACTACGAGCAGTACTTC
NA,13,TRBJ1-1,TRBV12-3/TRBV12-4,NA,CASGPTGNTESFF,TGTGCCAGCGGTCCCACAGGGAACACTGAATCTTTCTTT
many,13,TRBJ2-6,TRBV18,NA,CASSPPGANVLTF,TGTGCCAGCTCACCCCCTGGGGCCAACGTCCTGACTTTC
NA,15,TRBJ2-3,TRBV20-1,TRBD1,CSAVRDRYRSYTQYF,TGCAGTGCGGTAAGGGACAGGTATCGATCATATACGCAGTATTTT
many,14,TRBJ2-5,TRBV20-1,NA,CSALRRGALETQYF,TGCAGTGCTCTCCGCCGGGGGGCCCTAGAGACCCAGTACTTC
NA,14,TRBJ1-2,TRBV7-8,NA,CASSSEGLGYGYTF,TGTGCCAGCAGCTCTGAGGGGCTCGGGTATGGCTACACCTTC
medium-sized,16,TRBJ2-3,TRBV24-1,TRBD2,CATSDPSGGSTDTQYF,TGTGCCACCAGTGACCCCAGCGGGGGTAGCACAGATACGCAGTATTTT
few,15,TRBJ1-2,TRBV19,NA,CASRNRYTNDYGYTF,TGTGCCAGTAGAAACCGGTACACCAATGACTATGGCTACACCTTC
NA,18,TRBJ2-7,TRBV27,TRBD2,CASSLAGTSGDHSYEQYF,TGTGCCAGCAGTTTGGCGGGAACTAGCGGAGATCACTCCTACGAGCAGTACTTC
medium-sized,12,TRBJ2-7,TRBV6-2/TRBV6-3,NA,CASSPLGYEQYF,TGTGCCAGCAGCCCTCTAGGCTACGAGCAGTACTTC
many,13,TRBJ1-5,TRBV28,NA,CASSLRSNQPQHF,TGTGCCAGCAGCCTCCGATCGAATCAGCCCCAGCATTTT
NA,14,TRBJ2-1,TRBV2,NA,CASSDQQPTDEQFF,TGTGCCAGCAGTGATCAGCAGCCCACGGATGAGCAGTTCTTC
many,13,TRBJ2-7,TRBV14,TRBD1,CASSQTGGSEQYF,TGTGCCAGCAGCCAGACAGGGGGTAGCGAGCAGTACTTC
NA,20,TRBJ2-3,TRBV5-4,TRBD2,CASILGSLAGSSPDVNTQYF,TGTGCCAGCATCCTGGGGTCTCTAGCGGGATCCTCCCCCGATGTAAATACGCAGTATTTT
medium-sized,14,TRBJ2-7,TRBV6-5,NA,CASSHSTGRYEQYF,TGTGCCAGCAGTCACTCAACAGGGAGGTACGAGCAGTACTTC
NA,13,TRBJ1-1,TRBV20-1,NA,CSAREPKNTEAFF,TGCAGTGCTAGAGAACCTAAGAACACTGAAGCTTTCTTT
few,14,TRBJ2-7,TRBV20-1,TRBD1,CSAEAQARRQGRRF,TGCAGTGCTGAGGCCCAAGCGCGTAGACAGGGGCGGAGGTTC
many,15,TRBJ2-6,TRBV9,TRBD2,CASSGLAGGANVLTF,TGTGCCAGCAGCGGGCTAGCGGGTGGGGCCAACGTCCTGACTTTC
many,16,TRBJ2-1,TRBV11-2,TRBD2,CASSSPTSLSYNEQFF,TGTGCCAGCAGCTCGCCGACTAGCCTCTCCTACAATGAGCAGTTCTTC
medium-sized,13,TRBJ2-1,TRBV6-1,TRBD1,CASSTGVYNEQFF,TGTGCCAGCAGTACAGGGGTCTACAATGAGCAGTTCTTC
many,13,TRBJ1-4,TRBV20-1,TRBD1,CSAAQGVQEKLFF,TGCAGTGCTGCTCAGGGGGTTCAGGAAAAACTGTTTTTT